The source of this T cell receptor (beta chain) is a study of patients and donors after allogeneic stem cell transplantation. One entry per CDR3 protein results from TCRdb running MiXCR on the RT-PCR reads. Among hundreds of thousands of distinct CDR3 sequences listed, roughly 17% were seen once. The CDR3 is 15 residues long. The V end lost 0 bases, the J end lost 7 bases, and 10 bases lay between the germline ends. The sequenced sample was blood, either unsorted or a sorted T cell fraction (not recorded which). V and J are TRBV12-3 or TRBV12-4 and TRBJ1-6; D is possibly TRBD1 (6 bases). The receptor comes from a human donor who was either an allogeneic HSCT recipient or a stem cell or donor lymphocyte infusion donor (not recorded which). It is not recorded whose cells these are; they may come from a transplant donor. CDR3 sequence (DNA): TGTGCCAGCAGTTTAGCGCGACAGGCCAATTCACCCCTCCACTTT. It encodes CASSLARQANSPLHF.